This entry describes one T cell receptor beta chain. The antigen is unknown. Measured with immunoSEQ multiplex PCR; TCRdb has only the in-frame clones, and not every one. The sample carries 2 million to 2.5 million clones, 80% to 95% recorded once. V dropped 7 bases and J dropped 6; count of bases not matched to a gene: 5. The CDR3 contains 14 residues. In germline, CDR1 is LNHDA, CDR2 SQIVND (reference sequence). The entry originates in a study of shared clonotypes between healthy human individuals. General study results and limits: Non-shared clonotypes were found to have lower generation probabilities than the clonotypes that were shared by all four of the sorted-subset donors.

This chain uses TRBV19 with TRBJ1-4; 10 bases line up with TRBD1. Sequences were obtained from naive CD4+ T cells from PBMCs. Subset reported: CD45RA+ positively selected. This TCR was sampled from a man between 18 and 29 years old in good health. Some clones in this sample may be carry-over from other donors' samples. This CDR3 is CASTPGQGYEKLFF. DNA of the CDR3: TGTGCCAGTACCCCGGGACAGGGGTATGAAAAACTGTTTTTT.